The rows below give T cell receptor beta chains drawn from one sample of a study of CD4 T cells in relation to SARS-CoV-2 and coronaviruses. This table comes from immunoSEQ multiplex PCR, and its TCRdb copy is limited to in-frame clones, with some not included. The sample has about 60,000 clones, about 92% seen once. What was sequenced was naive CD4+ T cells from PBMCs. The receptor source for this set is an adult with COVID-19. Both conserved end residues are part of each CDR3. A D gene is named only where the DNA matches it firmly. Not all rows give a size; the values are once, few, many and, for expanded clones, a class.

D gene	clone size	V gene	J gene	CDR3 protein	CDR3 DNA
TRBD2	-	TRBV27	TRBJ2-4	CASSQRGGAKNIQYF	TGTGCCAGCAGTCAACGCGGGGGAGCCAAAAACATTCAGTACTTC
-	-	TRBV18	TRBJ1-1	CASSLGQWNTEAFF	TGTGCCAGCTCTCTAGGACAGTGGAACACTGAAGCTTTCTTT
-	-	TRBV28	TRBJ2-6	CASSSAGAGANVLTF	TGTGCCAGCAGTTCGGCAGGAGCTGGGGCCAACGTCCTGACTTTC
-	-	TRBV5-4	TRBJ2-5	CASRPPGTAQETQYF	TGTGCCAGCAGGCCCCCGGGAACAGCCCAAGAGACCCAGTACTTC
-	-	TRBV5-4	TRBJ2-3	CASSPTRAADTQYF	TGTGCCAGCAGCCCTACCCGGGCGGCAGATACGCAGTATTTT
-	-	TRBV29-1	TRBJ1-2	CSVEGIYGYTF	TGCAGCGTTGAGGGGATCTATGGCTACACCTTC
-	-	TRBV3-1/TRBV3-2	TRBJ1-1	CASSQRMNTEAFF	TGTGCCAGCAGCCAACGAATGAACACTGAAGCTTTCTTT
TRBD2	-	TRBV7-9	TRBJ2-3	CASSSRTSGSADTQYF	TGTGCCAGCAGCTCACGGACTAGCGGGAGCGCAGATACGCAGTATTTT
-	-	TRBV24-1	TRBJ2-3	CATSRPSAFTSTDTQYF	TGTGCCACCTCCCGTCCTAGCGCATTCACTAGCACAGATACGCAGTATTTT
TRBD2	once	TRBV6-1	TRBJ2-1	CASSKGSGSTMNEQFF	TGTGCCAGCAGTAAAGGGAGCGGGAGCACCATGAATGAGCAGTTCTTC
-	few	TRBV7-9	TRBJ2-7	CASSSQGGIGNEQYF	TGTGCCAGCAGCTCGCAGGGGGGAATTGGCAACGAGCAGTACTTC
TRBD2	-	TRBV10-3	TRBJ2-3	CAISEFAGGRDTQYF	TGTGCCATCAGTGAGTTCGCGGGAGGTAGGGATACGCAGTATTTT
TRBD2	-	TRBV9	TRBJ2-6	CASSVSLAGAYSGANVLTF	TGTGCCAGCAGCGTGAGCTTAGCGGGAGCTTACTCTGGGGCCAACGTCCTGACTTTC
-	-	TRBV7-2	TRBJ2-7	CASSFQPGPTYEQYF	TGTGCCAGCAGCTTTCAACCGGGACCGACCTACGAGCAGTACTTC
-	-	TRBV28	TRBJ2-3	CASSLYLASADTQYF	TGTGCCAGCAGTTTATATCTAGCGTCGGCAGATACGCAGTATTTT
-	-	TRBV7-2	TRBJ1-2	CASSLGHYGYTF	TGTGCCAGCAGCTTAGGCCACTATGGCTACACCTTC
-	-	TRBV5-4	TRBJ2-3	CASSSRGVADTQYF	TGTGCCAGCAGCTCCAGGGGGGTAGCAGATACGCAGTATTTT
-	-	TRBV5-6	TRBJ1-1	CASSPPGGDTEAFF	TGTGCCAGCAGCCCCCCTGGCGGGGACACTGAAGCTTTCTTT
TRBD1	once	TRBV24-1	TRBJ1-1	CATSATDRATEAFF	TGTGCCACCAGTGCTACGGACAGGGCCACTGAAGCTTTCTTT
-	-	TRBV28	TRBJ2-4	CASSLLWRTGRAKNIQYF	TGTGCCAGCAGTTTATTGTGGCGGACTGGTCGAGCCAAAAACATTCAGTACTTC
-	-	TRBV18	TRBJ1-5	CASSQDGDQPQHF	TGTGCCAGCTCACAGGACGGGGATCAGCCCCAGCATTTT
TRBD1	-	TRBV4-1	TRBJ1-2	CASSQRPYGDREYNYGYTF	TGCGCCAGCAGCCAAAGACCATACGGGGACAGAGAATATAACTATGGCTACACCTTC
-	-	TRBV27	TRBJ1-4	CASSPTGSGEKLFF	TGTGCCAGCAGCCCCACAGGGAGCGGTGAAAAACTGTTTTTT
-	-	TRBV28	TRBJ2-1	CASSGSASASYNEQFF	TGTGCCAGCAGTGGTTCGGCTAGCGCTTCCTACAATGAGCAGTTCTTC
-	-	TRBV28	TRBJ1-6	CASSLFQAPYNSPLHF	TGTGCCAGCAGTTTATTCCAGGCCCCCTATAATTCACCCCTCCACTTT
-	-	TRBV28	TRBJ1-2	CASSLGGSPYYGYTF	TGTGCCAGCAGTTTAGGGGGGTCTCCCTACTATGGCTACACCTTC
TRBD2	-	TRBV28	TRBJ2-1	CASRALLANNEQFF	TGTGCCAGCAGAGCCTTACTAGCGAACAATGAGCAGTTCTTC
TRBD1	-	TRBV28	TRBJ2-3	CASRRQGMRADTQYF	TGTGCCAGCAGAAGACAGGGGATGAGGGCAGATACGCAGTATTTT
TRBD2	-	TRBV19	TRBJ2-2	CASSVSGRGAGELFF	TGTGCCAGTAGTGTTAGCGGGAGGGGCGCCGGGGAGCTGTTTTTT
-	-	TRBV28	TRBJ2-1	CASSFRIREQFF	TGTGCCAGCAGTTTTAGGATTCGAGAGCAGTTCTTC
-	-	TRBV7-8	TRBJ1-4	CASSLNRNNEKLFF	TGTGCCAGCAGCTTAAACAGGAATAATGAAAAACTGTTTTTT
TRBD2	-	TRBV4-1	TRBJ2-3	CASSQDRTSGGDTQYF	TGCGCCAGCAGCCAAGATAGGACTAGCGGGGGGGATACGCAGTATTTT
TRBD1	once	TRBV7-3	TRBJ1-2	CASSAEGARGYTF	TGTGCCAGCAGCGCCGAGGGGGCGAGAGGCTACACCTTC
TRBD1	-	TRBV19	TRBJ1-6	CASSPRDRQVSPLHF	TGTGCCAGTAGTCCCCGGGACAGGCAAGTTTCACCCCTCCACTTT
-	-	TRBV5-1	TRBJ2-5	CASADRIQETQYF	TGCGCCAGCGCGGATCGAATTCAAGAGACCCAGTACTTC
-	-	TRBV28	TRBJ2-7	CASRPPPGTGYYEQYF	TGTGCCAGCAGGCCCCCACCAGGAACAGGGTACTACGAGCAGTACTTC
TRBD1	-	TRBV6-5	TRBJ1-2	CASRSDRVNGYTF	TGTGCCAGCAGGTCGGACAGGGTTAATGGCTACACCTTC
TRBD2	-	TRBV7-2	TRBJ2-3	CASSLQGLAGTDTQYF	TGTGCCAGCAGCTTACAGGGACTAGCTGGCACAGATACGCAGTATTTT
-	-	TRBV4-1	TRBJ1-5	CASSQVGGPSNQPQHF	TGCGCCAGCAGCCAAGTTGGGGGCCCTAGCAATCAGCCCCAGCATTTT
-	-	TRBV18	TRBJ2-7	CASSRTTGTQYEQYF	TGTGCCAGCTCGCGGACGACCGGGACACAATACGAGCAGTACTTC
-	-	TRBV5-4	TRBJ2-2	CASSLRPTNTGELFF	TGTGCCAGCAGCTTGAGGCCAACGAACACCGGGGAGCTGTTTTTT
TRBD1	-	TRBV7-9	TRBJ2-7	CASSSRQGAYEQYF	TGTGCCAGCAGCTCGAGACAGGGGGCCTACGAGCAGTACTTC
-	-	TRBV27	TRBJ2-7	CASARDPAYEQYF	TGTGCCAGCGCGAGGGACCCGGCCTACGAGCAGTACTTC
TRBD2	-	TRBV25-1	TRBJ2-1	CASSDPSGDAYNEQFF	TGTGCCAGCAGTGACCCGAGCGGGGACGCCTACAATGAGCAGTTCTTC
-	-	TRBV11-1	TRBJ2-1	CASSKGGRAPYNEQFF	TGTGCCAGCAGCAAAGGGGGGAGGGCCCCGTACAATGAGCAGTTCTTC
-	-	TRBV18	TRBJ2-5	CASSIRQQETQYF	TGTGCCAGCTCAATTCGGCAGCAAGAGACCCAGTACTTC
TRBD1	-	TRBV10-3	TRBJ1-1	CATNTGTGYEAFF	TGTGCCACCAACACCGGGACAGGGTATGAAGCTTTCTTT
-	-	TRBV10-3	TRBJ1-4	CAISESGATNEKLFF	TGTGCCATCAGTGAGTCGGGGGCGACTAATGAAAAACTGTTTTTT
-	-	TRBV4-1	TRBJ1-4	CASSQRPGQITTNEKLFF	TGCGCCAGCAGCCAAAGACCCGGACAGATCACAACTAATGAAAAACTGTTTTTT
TRBD1	-	TRBV29-1	TRBJ2-1	CSHSQGANEQFF	TGCAGCCATTCCCAGGGGGCGAATGAGCAGTTCTTC
TRBD1	-	TRBV5-1	TRBJ2-2	CASSFSGTENTGELFF	TGCGCCAGCAGCTTCTCCGGGACAGAAAACACCGGGGAGCTGTTTTTT
-	-	TRBV6-5	TRBJ1-5	CASGRGAGQPQHF	TGTGCCAGCGGGCGAGGGGCCGGTCAGCCCCAGCATTTT
TRBD2	-	TRBV18	TRBJ2-5	CASSPPIFQRLAAQETQYF	TGTGCCAGCTCACCACCCATCTTTCAACGACTAGCGGCTCAAGAGACCCAGTACTTC